Listed below are T cell receptor beta chains from one sample, sequenced in a study of T-cell memory formation after mild COVID-19. A single record per CDR3 protein comes from TCRdb applying MiXCR to the 5' RACE reads. The table has 200,000 to 250,000 distinct CDR3 sequences, 9.4% seen once; the top ten hold around a fifth. Sequenced input: PBMCs or a T cell subset sorted from them (not recorded which). The receptors derive from a man aged 18 to 29 who had mild COVID-19 (a few samples of this study predate the infection). Cell type and time point are not known. The CDR3 runs from the conserved cysteine through the conserved F or W.

V,J,CDR3
TRBV5-1,TRBJ2-2,CASSLIGGELFF
TRBV10-2,TRBJ2-5,CASSHLDRRETQYF
TRBV7-2,TRBJ1-1,CASSFGGSGTEAFF
TRBV6-1,TRBJ1-5,CASSESSWSSNQPQHF
TRBV7-8,TRBJ1-6,CASSSQNYRATGPLHF
TRBV11-2,TRBJ2-2,CASSLLAGAFTGELFF
TRBV12-3/TRBV12-4,TRBJ1-4,CASSRQGEKLFF
TRBV5-1,TRBJ2-3,CASSLARISGNTQYF
TRBV4-3,TRBJ1-1,CASSQNWKADTEAFF
TRBV4-1,TRBJ2-1,CASSQGGRRGASYNEQFF
TRBV6-5,TRBJ1-1,CASSYLTGRNTEAFF
TRBV6-6,TRBJ1-1,CASSYSNQGEAFF
TRBV5-1,TRBJ2-5,CASSGSGGGQETQYF
TRBV13,TRBJ1-1,CASSLGQTEAFF
TRBV6-2/TRBV6-3,TRBJ1-2,CATWTEGVEGYTF
TRBV7-3,TRBJ2-3,CASSLKARGTDTQYF
TRBV20-1,TRBJ2-1,CSARAGTGYAVEQFF
TRBV4-2,TRBJ2-1,CASRPSGGAADEQFF
TRBV9,TRBJ2-1,CASAKKGTSGHNEQFF
TRBV5-1,TRBJ1-6,CASSLGSLNSPLHF
TRBV5-1,TRBJ2-1,CASSLASNEQFF
TRBV4-3,TRBJ1-2,CASSETRVYGYTF
TRBV5-1,TRBJ2-3,CASSVPGQGVRTDTQYF
TRBV6-5,TRBJ1-2,CASSEQGTGERGTF
TRBV7-2,TRBJ2-1,CASSLVLEQFF
TRBV12-3/TRBV12-4,TRBJ2-1,CASRPGGVYNEQFF
TRBV7-6,TRBJ2-3,CASSLAQGSTDTQYF
TRBV6-1,TRBJ1-5,CAAATGDQPQHF
TRBV10-3,TRBJ1-1,CAISEQAPPEAFF
TRBV7-2,TRBJ2-1,CASSLVPDSNEQFF
TRBV7-3,TRBJ2-1,CASSQPGLGSYNEQFF
TRBV12-3/TRBV12-4,TRBJ2-5,CASRRGQEETQYF
TRBV6-6,TRBJ2-1,CASRSDGTEQFF
TRBV28,TRBJ1-2,CASRPTGAYGYTF
TRBV11-2,TRBJ2-7,CASSLGVATYEQYF
TRBV27,TRBJ1-6,CASNSYRVINSPLHF
TRBV28,TRBJ2-5,CASSFRQGVGETQYF
TRBV20-1,TRBJ2-7,CSAKPGLNTYEQYF
TRBV7-9,TRBJ1-3,CASSSSGAAGNTIYF
TRBV5-6,TRBJ2-3,CASEIARGEGTDTQYF
TRBV5-1,TRBJ2-2,CASSLLAEITGELFF
TRBV6-2/TRBV6-3,TRBJ2-7,CASSYSSGSFEQYF
TRBV10-3,TRBJ2-1,CAISVSVGGSAQFF
TRBV7-2,TRBJ2-3,CASSFIAQGEDTQYF
TRBV6-6,TRBJ1-2,CASSYSSGLDGYTF
TRBV7-2,TRBJ1-1,CASSTWGFDTEAFF
TRBV20-1,TRBJ2-5,CSARMGAETQYF
TRBV2,TRBJ2-5,CASRDRVETQYF
TRBV6-5,TRBJ1-1,CASSYSRQWNTEAFF
TRBV12-3/TRBV12-4,TRBJ2-4,CASSYLTTSSTKNIQYF
TRBV12-3/TRBV12-4,TRBJ2-7,CASSPLSQGLGEQYF
TRBV5-6,TRBJ1-1,CASSLKRGPSAEAFF
TRBV12-3/TRBV12-4,TRBJ1-2,CASSAQPGLTYGYTF